A single sample gave rise to the 15 T cell receptor beta chains below, sequenced in a study of CD4 T cells in relation to SARS-CoV-2 and coronaviruses. Sequenced by immunoSEQ multiplex PCR; TCRdb stores in-frame clones only, minus some. The table lists 25,000 or so clones, roughly 80% of them singletons. The unexposed donors gave CD4+ T cells in about 2010-2019, prior to COVID-19. Isolation of CD4+ T cells took place after roughly nine days in culture. These receptors have no identified antigens. The specimen sequenced was CD4+ T cells from PBMCs, cultured in vitro. These receptors all stem from a human donor in good health.

The chain combines TRBV11-2 with TRBJ2-1; maybe TRBD2 (5 bases). The CDR3 loop spans 14 amino acids. Trimming pared 0 bases from V and 8 bases from J, leaving 11 bases between. Germline V gives CDR1 SGHAT, CDR2 FQNNGV. The CDR3 loop is CASSLEGGFDEQFF. CDR3 sequence (DNA): TGTGCCAGCAGCTTAGAGGGCGGGTTCGATGAGCAGTTCTTC.

This chain links TRBV7-2 with TRBJ2-4; D unclear. The CDR3 runs 14 residues. The ends were cut back, 3 bases at V and 0 bases at J, with 6 bases in the middle. The germline V gene has CDR1 SGHTA and CDR2 FQGNSA. CDR3 nucleotides: TGTGCCAGCAGCTTTAGGATAGCCAAAAACATTCAGTACTTC. Residues: CASSFRIAKNIQYF.

V gene TRBV5-6 combines with J gene TRBJ1-2; TRBD1 is a possible D gene (6 bases). There are 13 residues in the CDR3. Germline V gives CDR1 SGHDT, CDR2 YYEEEE. V lost 0 bases, J lost 7 bases, and 10 bases lay in between. The CDR3 nucleotides are TGTGCCAGCAGCTTGGTAGGGGGTGGTGGCTACACCTTC. Its protein is CASSLVGGGGYTF.

CDR3 in amino acids: CASSPGGANDNEQFF. The CDR3 DNA is TGTGCCAGCAGCCCCGGGGGGGCTAACGACAATGAGCAGTTCTTC. The chain uses TRBV11-3 and TRBJ2-1; TRBD2 matches at 8 bases. The CDR3 has 15 amino acids. The ends lost 5 bases at V and 5 bases at J; junction bases unmatched: 8. Per the germline V gene, CDR1 is SGHNT and CDR2 is YENEEA.

This clone was recorded a few times. The V and J genes are TRBV18 and TRBJ1-1, with D hard to call. CDR1 KGHSH and CDR2 LQKENI come from the germline V gene. The CDR3 covers 12 residues. V was pared by 4 bases and J by 6 bases, with 9 bases between. The CDR3 DNA follows: TGTGCCAGCTCACAAGGGAGGGCTGAAGCTTTCTTT. Amino acid sequence: CASSQGRAEAFF.

The J gene is TRBJ2-7, the V gene TRBV30; no clear D gene. Deletions cut 6 bases from V and 3 bases from J, with 15 bases between. In germline, CDR1 is GTSNPN, CDR2 SVGIG (reference sequence). The CDR3 totals 13 residues. DNA for the CDR3: TGTGCCTGCAAGGACGGAAGATACTACGAGCAGTACTTC. Translation: CACKDGRYYEQYF.

The chain recombines TRBV5-6 with TRBJ2-1, with a tentative D call TRBD1 (5 bases). This CDR3 comprises 16 residues. V lost 3 bases to trimming and J lost 6 bases, with 19 bases between them. Germline loops: CDR1 SGHDT, CDR2 YYEEEE. This chain's CDR3 is CASSSNWGQGSNEQFF. The CDR3 nucleotides are TGTGCCAGCAGCTCGAACTGGGGCCAAGGGTCCAATGAGCAGTTCTTC.

This chain's CDR3 is CASSLLGAAYEQYF. DNA for the CDR3: TGTGCCAGCAGCCTACTCGGGGCCGCCTACGAGCAGTACTTC. The gene calls are TRBV7-2 and TRBJ2-7; D tentatively fits TRBD1 or TRBD2 (5 bases each). This CDR3 comprises 14 residues. Trimming shortened V by 5 bases and J by 2 bases, and 13 bases separated the two germline ends. CDR1 is SGHTA, CDR2 FQGNSA, per germline.

This chain joins TRBV18 and TRBJ1-1; 9 bases are a match to TRBD1. Germline lookup yields CDR1 KGHSH and CDR2 LQKENI. The CDR3 contains 16 residues. J lost 3 bases, V lost 1 base, and 6 bases had no gene match. This chain's CDR3 is CASSPQTGGWDTEAFF. The CDR3 DNA is TGTGCCAGCTCACCACAAACAGGGGGCTGGGACACTGAAGCTTTCTTT. The full variable domain, completed using reference TRBV18 and TRBJ1-1, is NAGVMQNPRHLVRRRGQEARLRCSPMKGHSHVYWYRQLPEEGLKFMVYLQKENIIDESGMPKERFSAEFPKEGPSILRIQQVVRGDSAAYFCASSPQTGGWDTEAFFGQGTRLTVV.

This chain joins TRBV19 and TRBJ1-5; 7 bases match TRBD1. J lost 2 bases, V lost 10 bases, and 8 bases had no gene match. Looked up from germline, CDR1 is LNHDA and CDR2 is SQIVND (reference sequence). CDR3 length equals 14 residues. CDR3 amino acids: CATFDRVGNQPQHF. The CDR3 region has the DNA TGTGCCACTTTTGACAGGGTCGGCAATCAGCCCCAGCATTTT.

V gene TRBV3-1 (or the pseudogene TRBV3-2) combines with J gene TRBJ2-3; D remains ambiguous. The CDR3 length is 12 residues. Germline CDR1 and CDR2: LGHDT and YNNKEL (reference sequence). The V and J ends lost 0 bases and 7 bases respectively, with 5 bases between them. CDR3 region: CASSQDINTQYF. The CDR3 DNA reads TGTGCCAGCAGCCAAGATATAAATACGCAGTATTTT.

The rearrangement joins TRBV9 to TRBJ2-7; 8 nucleotides align to TRBD2. The germline V gene encodes CDR1 SGDLS and CDR2 YYNGEE. This CDR3 has 15 amino acids. The J segment lost 1 base and the V segment lost 1 base, leaving 4 bases of the junction unmatched. The DNA for the CDR3 is TGTGCCAGCAGCGTAAATAGCGGGGTTTCCTACGAGCAGTACTTC. It specifies CASSVNSGVSYEQYF. The full variable domain, its missing parts supplied by reference TRBV9 and TRBJ2-7, is DSGVTQTPKHLITATGQRVTLRCSPRSGDLSVYWYQQSLDQGLQFLIQYYNGEERAKGNILERFSAQQFPDLHSELNLSSLELGDSALYFCASSVNSGVSYEQYFGPGTRLTVT.

The genes are TRBV6-5 and TRBJ2-7; D unresolved. Between the trimmed V and J ends, which lost 2 bases and 1 base, there was a span of 12 bases. This CDR3 region has 15 residues. The germline gives CDR1 MNHEY, CDR2 SVGAGI. The CDR3 region is CASSYRAAASYEQYF. The CDR3 nucleotides read TGTGCCAGCAGTTACCGCGCAGCAGCATCCTACGAGCAGTACTTC.

In its sample, this clone was seen a few times. The V call is TRBV7-8, the J call TRBJ1-2; 7 bases fit TRBD1. The V gene end was trimmed by 5 bases and the J gene end by 4 bases; junction bases not matched to a gene: 13. The length of the CDR3 is 16 residues. CDR1 and CDR2 from the germline V gene are SGHVS and FQNEAQ. The CDR3 bases are TGTGCCAGCAGCAGATATCGGACAGGAAGGGTCTATGGCTACACCTTC. Encoded protein: CASSRYRTGRVYGYTF. Looking up the rest from reference TRBV7-8 and TRBJ1-2 gives the full variable domain: GAGVSQSPRYKVAKRGQDVALRCDPISGHVSLFWYQQALGQGPEFLTYFQNEAQLDKSGLPSDRFFAERPEGSVSTLKIQRTQQEDSAVYLCASSRYRTGRVYGYTFGSGTRLTVV.

This clone was seen a handful of times. V is TRBV2 and J is TRBJ2-6; D assignment may be TRBD1 or TRBD2 (6 bases each). Looked up from germline, CDR1 is SNHLY and CDR2 is FYNNEI. This CDR3 comprises 21 residues. V dropped 9 bases and J dropped 2 bases, with 32 bases sitting between them. Here the CDR3 reads CARKGGTRREGELTGANVLTF. In nucleotides, the CDR3 is TGTGCCAGAAAAGGGGGGACGCGGCGCGAGGGGGAATTGACTGGGGCCAACGTCCTGACTTTC.